The next 8 T cell receptor beta chains were all read from a single sample in a study of cytomegalovirus exposure and HLA in healthy donors. This PCR relied on a set of 60 Vbeta primers and 13 Jbeta primers. Method: immunoSEQ multiplex PCR; TCRdb's copy keeps in-frame clones and lacks some. The table lists tens of thousands of clones, 65% to 80% of them singletons. The specimen was PBMCs. Receptor source: a woman in her twenties or thirties in good health and CMV-seronegative.

The V gene is TRBV6-1, the J gene TRBJ1-2, with 8 positions matching TRBD1. V dropped 2 bases and J dropped 10; count of bases not matched to a gene: 12. The V gene's germline CDR1 is MNHNS and CDR2 SASEGT. The CDR3 consists of 15 residues. The DNA for the CDR3 is TGTGCCAGCAGTGAACTTTGGGACGGGACAGGCGTCTACACCTTC. Translating gives CASSELWDGTGVYTF.

The V and J genes are TRBV6-1 and TRBJ2-3; 10 bases agree with TRBD2. Germline CDR1 and CDR2: MNHNS and SASEGT. J gave up 3 bases and V 2 bases, and 5 bases lay outside the gene matches. The CDR3 length is 16 residues. CDR3: CASSESGRAWTDTQYF. CDR3 in DNA: TGTGCCAGCAGTGAAAGCGGGAGGGCCTGGACAGATACGCAGTATTTT.

This clone came up once. J is TRBJ1-5 and V is TRBV2, with D perhaps TRBD1 (5 bases). V shed 5 bases and J shed 1 base, with 15 bases lying between them. This CDR3 is 16 amino acids long. Germline loops: CDR1 SNHLY, CDR2 FYNNEI. The DNA for the CDR3 is TGTGCCAGCAGTCCGGTAGCAGGGATAAGCAATCAGCCCCAGCATTTT. As protein: CASSPVAGISNQPQHF.

V gene TRBV7-2 combines with J gene TRBJ2-1; possible D gene TRBD2, 6 bases. The V gene's germline CDR1 is SGHTA and CDR2 FQGNSA. Trimming left V 5 bases short and J 0 bases short, with 14 bases between. The CDR3 has 16 amino acids. As DNA, the CDR3 is TGTGCCAGCAGCCCGGAGGGACTTAGCTCCTACAATGAGCAGTTCTTC. Translating it yields CASSPEGLSSYNEQFF. Based on the CDR3 plus reference TRBV7-2 and TRBJ2-1, the full variable domain is GAGVSQSPSNKVTEKGKDVELRCDPISGHTALYWYRQSLGQGLEFLIYFQGNSAPDKSGLPSDRFSAERTGGSVSTLTIQRTQQEDSAVYLCASSPEGLSSYNEQFFGPGTRLTVL.

This clone was found once. This sequence joins TRBV30 and TRBJ2-2; 9 nucleotides line up with TRBD1. The CDR3 extends over 15 amino acids. Per the germline V gene, CDR1 is GTSNPN and CDR2 is SVGIG (reference sequence). The trim removed 2 bases at V and 6 bases at J, leaving 7 bases unmatched. This CDR3 is CAWSIGTGMAGELFF. Here the CDR3 DNA reads TGTGCCTGGAGTATAGGGACAGGGATGGCCGGGGAGCTGTTTTTT.

This clone was seen a few times. J is TRBJ2-7 and V is TRBV21-1; the table calls TRBD1, which could not be checked here. TRBV21-1 is flagged as a pseudogene. The length of the CDR3 is 14 residues. DNA for the CDR3: TGTGCCAGCAGCCGGACAGGGGACGGCCGCGAGCAGTACGTC. It yields the protein CASSRTGDGREQYV.

The chain is built from TRBV21-1 and TRBJ2-1; TRBD2, the table's D call, was not compared with the DNA. TRBV21-1 counts as a pseudogene. The CDR3 length is 19 residues. The DNA for the CDR3 is TGTGCCAGCAGCAAAGGAGGGAGTAGCGGGACTGTCTCATACAATGAGCAGTTCTTC. This gives the protein CASSKGGSSGTVSYNEQFF.

This clone was seen once. The gene calls are TRBV7-9 and TRBJ2-7; a weak D match, TRBD1 (6 bases). The V end lost 4 bases, the J end lost 2 bases, and 21 bases lay between the germline ends. The germline CDR1 and CDR2 sequences are SEHNR and FQNEAQ (reference sequence). The CDR3 covers 17 residues. For the CDR3, the DNA is TGTGCCAGCAGCTCCCCCTACCCGACAGGAGGCCCCTACGAGCAGTACTTC. Protein: CASSSPYPTGGPYEQYF.